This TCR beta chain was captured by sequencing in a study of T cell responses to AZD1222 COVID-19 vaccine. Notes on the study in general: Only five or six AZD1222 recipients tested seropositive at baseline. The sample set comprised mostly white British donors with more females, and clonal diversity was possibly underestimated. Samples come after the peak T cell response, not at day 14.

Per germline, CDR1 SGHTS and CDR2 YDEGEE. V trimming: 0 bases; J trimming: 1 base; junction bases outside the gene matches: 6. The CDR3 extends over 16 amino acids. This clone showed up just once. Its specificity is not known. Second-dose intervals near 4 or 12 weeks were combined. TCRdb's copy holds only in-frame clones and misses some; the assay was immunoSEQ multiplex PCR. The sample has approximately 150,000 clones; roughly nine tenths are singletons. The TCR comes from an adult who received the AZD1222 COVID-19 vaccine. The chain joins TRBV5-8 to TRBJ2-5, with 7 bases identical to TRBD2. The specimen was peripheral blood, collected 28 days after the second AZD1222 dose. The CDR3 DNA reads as TGTGCCAGCAGCTTGGTTCTAGCGGCCGGCCAAGAGACCCAGTACTTC. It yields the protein CASSLVLAAGQETQYF.